A selection of T cell receptor beta chains follows, all from one sample in a study of response to subunit inactivated influenza vaccine. MiXCR, applied by TCRdb to the RT-PCR reads, yields one record per CDR3 protein. Of some 850,000 distinct CDR3 sequences in the sample, around 20% were seen once. Sequencing used PBMCs from blood, obtained approximately 5 days after vaccination. These receptors originate from a man in his fifties who received an inactivated influenza vaccine. Both conserved end residues are part of each CDR3. The size of a clone is reported for some rows only, either as once, few or many, or as a class for expanded clones.

v_gene: TRBV28; len: 15; abundance: few; j_gene: TRBJ2-3; CDR3aa: CASSPGGQSTDTQYF
v_gene: TRBV19; len: 20; abundance: many; j_gene: TRBJ2-6; CDR3aa: CASSQALVGTGSSGANVLTF
v_gene: TRBV7-2; len: 16; abundance: -; j_gene: TRBJ2-2; CDR3aa: CASRTTRGLLTGELFF
v_gene: TRBV5-5; len: 16; abundance: -; j_gene: TRBJ2-1; CDR3aa: CASSLVWTRGRDEQFF
v_gene: TRBV5-1; len: 14; abundance: -; j_gene: TRBJ2-1; CDR3aa: CASSQETIYNEQFF
v_gene: TRBV11-2; len: 17; abundance: many; j_gene: TRBJ2-5; CDR3aa: CASSLVGWTDAAETQYF
v_gene: TRBV5-8; len: 15; abundance: few; j_gene: TRBJ2-2; CDR3aa: CASSPYLADTGELFF
v_gene: TRBV30; len: 16; abundance: -; j_gene: TRBJ2-3; CDR3aa: CAWIPRGLSRADTQYF
v_gene: TRBV5-1; len: 15; abundance: few; j_gene: TRBJ2-3; CDR3aa: CASSPYRGGADTQYF
v_gene: TRBV7-9; len: 13; abundance: -; j_gene: TRBJ2-3; CDR3aa: CASRSPSTDTQYF
v_gene: TRBV5-1; len: 17; abundance: -; j_gene: TRBJ2-5; CDR3aa: CASSPGVGGPYQETQYF
v_gene: TRBV27; len: 16; abundance: few; j_gene: TRBJ2-1; CDR3aa: CASSLPTGGIGNEQFF
v_gene: TRBV12-3/TRBV12-4; len: 14; abundance: -; j_gene: TRBJ2-3; CDR3aa: CASSFSGEANTQYF
v_gene: TRBV20-1; len: 13; abundance: -; j_gene: TRBJ2-7; CDR3aa: CSARDRGPRKQYF
v_gene: TRBV6-5; len: 13; abundance: many; j_gene: TRBJ1-6; CDR3aa: CASSYTYNSPLHF
v_gene: TRBV7-9; len: 13; abundance: -; j_gene: TRBJ2-7; CDR3aa: CASSYSTYYEQYF
v_gene: TRBV20-1; len: 15; abundance: few; j_gene: TRBJ1-1; CDR3aa: CSAVLPGQPNTEAFF
v_gene: TRBV30; len: 13; abundance: -; j_gene: TRBJ2-3; CDR3aa: CAWSVGFTDTQYF
v_gene: TRBV6-2/TRBV6-3; len: 15; abundance: few; j_gene: TRBJ1-5; CDR3aa: CASRHGGSSNQPQHF
v_gene: TRBV7-2; len: 14; abundance: few; j_gene: TRBJ1-1; CDR3aa: CASSTYGVNTEAFF
v_gene: TRBV28; len: 15; abundance: -; j_gene: TRBJ2-2; CDR3aa: CASGGQGGGTGELFF
v_gene: TRBV5-5; len: 13; abundance: many; j_gene: TRBJ2-7; CDR3aa: CASSTGYTYEQYF
v_gene: TRBV10-3; len: 13; abundance: -; j_gene: TRBJ2-7; CDR3aa: CAISTPLGVEQYF
v_gene: TRBV5-1; len: 13; abundance: -; j_gene: TRBJ2-3; CDR3aa: CASSSPTSNTQYF
v_gene: TRBV12-3/TRBV12-4; len: 17; abundance: -; j_gene: TRBJ2-3; CDR3aa: CTFSLGISGGSTDTQYF
v_gene: TRBV10-3; len: 15; abundance: many; j_gene: TRBJ2-7; CDR3aa: CAISGDAHDLYEQYF
v_gene: TRBV11-2; len: 18; abundance: -; j_gene: TRBJ2-5; CDR3aa: CASSLVAGTSWTQETQYF
v_gene: TRBV5-5; len: 14; abundance: -; j_gene: TRBJ2-7; CDR3aa: CASNIGPEAYEQYF
v_gene: TRBV6-1; len: 17; abundance: -; j_gene: TRBJ2-5; CDR3aa: CASGRTGTGTGGETQYF
v_gene: TRBV7-2; len: 14; abundance: few; j_gene: TRBJ2-7; CDR3aa: CASSLGTPPYEQYF